This T cell receptor beta chain was captured in a study of T cell repertoires in cytomegalovirus infection. This CDR3 contains 15 residues. Germline V gene lookup returns CDR1 SGHDT and CDR2 YYEEEE. V lost 3 bases to trimming and J lost 5 bases; unmatched junction nucleotides: 9. TCRdb re-called the reads through MiXCR, storing one row per CDR3 protein. Seen here are about 920,000 distinct CDR3 sequences, 25% to 40% observed once, and the top ten hold 13%. As concerns this clonotype: What it recognizes is unknown.

The TCR sequence derives from a human donor in good health (CMV status not recorded). Some clones in this sample may be carry-over from other donors' samples. The rearrangement joins TRBV5-6 to TRBJ1-1, with TRBD1 matching over 8 bases. The material sequenced was cultured CD8+ T cells from PBMCs, taken from culture after CMV antigen stimulation. The CDR3 DNA sequence: TGTGCCAGCAGCTGGGCCGACAGGGGTGGAACTGAAGCTTTCTTT. It specifies CASSWADRGGTEAFF.